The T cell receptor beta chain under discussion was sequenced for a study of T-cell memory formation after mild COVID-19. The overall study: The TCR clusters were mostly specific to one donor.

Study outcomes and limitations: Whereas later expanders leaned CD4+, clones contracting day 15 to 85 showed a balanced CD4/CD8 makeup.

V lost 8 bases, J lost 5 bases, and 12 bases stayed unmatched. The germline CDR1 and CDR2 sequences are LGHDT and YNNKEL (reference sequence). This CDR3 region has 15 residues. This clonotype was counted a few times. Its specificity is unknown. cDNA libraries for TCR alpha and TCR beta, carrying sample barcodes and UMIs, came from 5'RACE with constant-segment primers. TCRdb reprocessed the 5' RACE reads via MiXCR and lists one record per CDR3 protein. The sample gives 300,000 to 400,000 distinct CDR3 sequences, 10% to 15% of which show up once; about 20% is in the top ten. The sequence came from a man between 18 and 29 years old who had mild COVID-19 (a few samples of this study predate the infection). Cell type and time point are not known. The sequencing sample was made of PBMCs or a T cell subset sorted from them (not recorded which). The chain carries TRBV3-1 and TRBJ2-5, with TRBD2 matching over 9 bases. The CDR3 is CASAPGPSGEETQYF. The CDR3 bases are TGTGCCAGCGCTCCGGGGCCTAGCGGGGAGGAGACCCAGTACTTC.